This is a list of T cell receptor beta chains from one sample in a study of identical twins. TCRdb re-derived calls from the 5' RACE reads in MiXCR, one entry per CDR3 protein. The sample lists 1.5 million or so distinct CDR3 sequences; roughly a third were seen once. The sequencing input was cord blood. The receptors here all came from a newborn girl in good health. Both conserved end residues are part of each CDR3. Fields, in order: J gene, V gene, clone size, D gene, CDR3 protein, CDR3 DNA. A D gene is named only where the DNA matches it firmly. Rows give clone size only sometimes, using once, few, many, or a class for an expanded clone.

TRBJ2-7	TRBV20-1	NA	TRBD2	CSALSGGLFYEQYF	TGCAGTGCTCTTAGCGGGGGACTATTCTACGAGCAGTACTTC
TRBJ2-1	TRBV14	NA	TRBD1	CASSHDLRDRGLNEQFF	TGTGCCAGCAGCCATGACCTCCGGGACAGGGGGCTGAATGAGCAGTTCTTC
TRBJ2-1	TRBV16	few	NA	CASSQSNRVHEQFF	TGTGCCAGCAGCCAATCAAACAGGGTTCATGAGCAGTTCTTC
TRBJ2-5	TRBV3-1	NA	NA	CASRTYQETQYF	TGTGCCAGCAGGACGTACCAAGAGACCCAGTACTTC
TRBJ2-1	TRBV24-1	NA	TRBD1	CATSDLGDRANNEQFF	TGTGCCACCAGTGATTTGGGGGACAGGGCAAACAATGAGCAGTTCTTC
TRBJ2-7	TRBV5-1	few	TRBD2	CASSLEGTTGYEQYF	TGCGCCAGCAGCTTGGAAGGGACTACTGGATACGAGCAGTACTTC
TRBJ2-7	TRBV7-9	NA	NA	CASSHVPTPVPYEQYF	TGTGCCAGCAGCCACGTCCCAACACCGGTACCCTACGAGCAGTACTTC
TRBJ1-2	TRBV19	NA	TRBD1	CASRRGTGGAEGYTF	TGTGCCAGTAGACGAGGGACAGGGGGCGCGGAAGGCTACACCTTC
TRBJ2-1	TRBV10-3	NA	TRBD2	CAISPSPGLAGEYNEQFF	TGTGCCATCAGTCCGTCCCCGGGACTAGCGGGGGAATACAATGAGCAGTTCTTC
TRBJ2-7	TRBV10-3	NA	NA	CAISVAGRWSYNEQYF	TGTGCCATCAGTGTTGCAGGGAGGTGGTCCTACAATGAGCAGTACTTC
TRBJ2-1	TRBV3-1	NA	NA	CASSSGTQRTEFF	TGTGCCAGCAGCTCCGGGACGCAGAGAACTGAGTTCTTC
TRBJ2-1	TRBV14	NA	TRBD2	CASSQDLLAGSGKNEQFF	TGTGCCAGCAGCCAAGACCTTCTAGCGGGAAGTGGTAAGAATGAGCAGTTCTTC
TRBJ1-1	TRBV29-1	NA	NA	CSVETVLDTEAFF	TGCAGCGTTGAAACCGTCTTGGACACTGAAGCTTTCTTT
TRBJ2-5	TRBV11-2	NA	TRBD2	CASRLAGRNEQYF	TGTGCCAGCAGACTAGCGGGAAGAAATGAGCAGTACTTC
TRBJ1-4	TRBV27	few	NA	CASSPVGYWDKLFF	TGTGCCAGCAGTCCGGTCGGATATTGGGATAAACTGTTTTTT
TRBJ2-1	TRBV24-1	few	TRBD2	CATSDLRASGRVNEQFF	TGTGCCACCAGTGACCTGAGGGCTAGCGGGAGGGTGAATGAGCAGTTCTTC
TRBJ1-2	TRBV2	NA	NA	CASSEDQGLAYYGCTF	TGTGCCAGCAGTGAAGACCAGGGGTTGGCTTACTATGGCTGCACCTTC
TRBJ2-5	TRBV28	NA	TRBD2	CASGLAGITYYVQYF	TGTGCCAGCGGACTAGCGGGAATAACTTACTACGTGCAGTACTTC
TRBJ1-4	TRBV18	few	TRBD1	CASSPPTGKTKKLFF	TGTGCCAGCTCACCACCGACAGGGAAAACAAAAAAACTGTTTTTT
TRBJ1-2	TRBV27	NA	NA	CASSLRWGAEQGGYTF	TGTGCCAGCAGTCTAAGGTGGGGGGCGGAACAGGGCGGCTACACCTTC
TRBJ2-3	TRBV5-1	NA	NA	CASCFRGLAFTDTQYF	TGCGCCAGCTGTTTCCGAGGGCTAGCCTTCACAGATACGCAGTATTTT
TRBJ2-7	TRBV11-2	NA	NA	CASSLTDSIYEQYF	TGTGCCAGCAGCCTCACGGACAGCATCTACGAGCAGTACTTC
TRBJ1-5	TRBV30	NA	NA	CAWSAQGHSNQPQHF	TGTGCCTGGAGCGCACAGGGCCATAGCAATCAGCCCCAGCATTTT
TRBJ1-5	TRBV27	few	TRBD1	CASSFDRGREQPQHF	TGTGCCAGCAGTTTCGACAGGGGGCGGGAACAGCCCCAGCATTTT
TRBJ1-5	TRBV2	NA	TRBD1	CASSPDRAEQPQHF	TGTGCCAGCAGCCCGGACAGGGCGGAGCAGCCCCAGCATTTT
TRBJ2-3	TRBV20-1	NA	NA	CSARQGPTDTQYF	TGCAGTGCTAGACAAGGACCCACAGATACGCAGTATTTT
TRBJ2-1	TRBV7-9	few	TRBD2	CASSLAVAGLNEQFF	TGTGCCAGCAGCTTAGCCGTAGCGGGACTGAATGAGCAGTTCTTC
TRBJ2-3	TRBV12-3/TRBV12-4	NA	TRBD2	CASVNRGGADTQYF	TGTGCCAGCGTCAATCGGGGGGGAGCAGATACGCAGTATTTT
TRBJ2-2	TRBV12-3/TRBV12-4	NA	TRBD1	CASSWTGGGELFF	TGTGCCAGCAGTTGGACAGGGGGCGGGGAGCTGTTTTTT
TRBJ2-1	TRBV20-1	few	TRBD1	CSAPSGQGQNEQFF	TGCAGTGCTCCTTCGGGACAGGGGCAGAATGAGCAGTTCTTC
TRBJ2-1	TRBV11-2	few	TRBD1	CASSARDRELEQFF	TGTGCCAGCAGCGCCCGGGACAGGGAGCTCGAACAGTTCTTC
TRBJ1-1	TRBV7-2	NA	NA	CASSLGGPGRAFF	TGTGCCAGCAGCTTAGGGGGACCTGGGAGAGCTTTCTTT
TRBJ1-5	TRBV20-1	NA	TRBD1	CSAIGQGRIDNQPQHF	TGCAGTGCCATAGGACAGGGGAGGATTGACAATCAGCCCCAGCATTTT
TRBJ2-7	TRBV12-3/TRBV12-4	NA	NA	CASSLGPLKVYEQYF	TGTGCCAGCAGTTTAGGGCCCCTGAAGGTTTACGAGCAGTACTTC
TRBJ2-7	TRBV7-8	few	TRBD2	CASSLGRILAGDYEQYF	TGTGCCAGCAGCTTAGGGCGTATTCTAGCGGGGGACTACGAGCAGTACTTC
TRBJ1-1	TRBV28	NA	NA	CASTALAVQKGPNTEAFF	TGTGCCAGCACCGCCCTTGCGGTACAAAAGGGACCCAACACTGAAGCTTTCTTT
TRBJ2-1	TRBV20-1	few	TRBD2	CSAKSGRGNNEQFF	TGCAGTGCTAAGAGCGGGAGGGGCAACAATGAGCAGTTCTTC
TRBJ2-3	TRBV30	NA	TRBD2	CAWVRTSGGADTQYF	TGTGCCTGGGTGCGAACTAGCGGGGGGGCAGATACGCAGTATTTT
TRBJ2-3	TRBV6-5	NA	NA	CASSFFSKPNTQYF	TGTGCCAGCAGTTTCTTTAGCAAACCTAATACGCAGTATTTT
TRBJ2-7	TRBV4-2	NA	TRBD1	CASSQGTGAYNEQYF	TGTGCCAGCAGCCAAGGGACAGGGGCCTACAATGAGCAGTACTTC
TRBJ2-7	TRBV5-1	few	NA	CASSPGHSGSSYEQYF	TGCGCCAGCAGCCCCGGTCATAGCGGAAGCTCCTACGAGCAGTACTTC
TRBJ1-5	TRBV28	NA	NA	CASMRSQPQHF	TGTGCCAGCATGCGGAGTCAGCCCCAGCATTTT
TRBJ2-2	TRBV11-2	few	NA	CASSLEFRTGELFF	TGTGCCAGCAGCTTAGAGTTTAGAACCGGGGAGCTGTTTTTT
TRBJ1-2	TRBV20-1	NA	TRBD1	CSATGDSPDYGYTF	TGCAGTGCCACGGGGGACAGTCCGGACTATGGCTACACCTTC